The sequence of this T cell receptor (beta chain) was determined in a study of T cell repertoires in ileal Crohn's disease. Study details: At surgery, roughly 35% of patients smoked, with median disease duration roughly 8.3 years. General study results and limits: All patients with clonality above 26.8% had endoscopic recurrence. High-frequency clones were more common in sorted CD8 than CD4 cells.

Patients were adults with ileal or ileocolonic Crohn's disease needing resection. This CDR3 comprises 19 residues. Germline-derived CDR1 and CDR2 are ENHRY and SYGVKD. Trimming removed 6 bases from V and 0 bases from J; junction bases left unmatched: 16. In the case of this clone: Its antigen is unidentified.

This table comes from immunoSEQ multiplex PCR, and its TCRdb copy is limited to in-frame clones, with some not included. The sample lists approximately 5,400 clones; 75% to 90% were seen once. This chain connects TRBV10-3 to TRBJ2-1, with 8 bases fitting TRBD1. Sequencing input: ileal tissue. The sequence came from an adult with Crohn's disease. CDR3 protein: CAIRHRTGRAESSYNEQFF. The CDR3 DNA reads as TGTGCCATCAGACACAGGACAGGGAGAGCTGAGAGCTCCTACAATGAGCAGTTCTTC.